Listed below are T cell receptor beta chains from one sample, sequenced in a study of blood T cell repertoires in COVID-19. Only in-frame clones appear in the TCRdb table, and some are missing; sequencing was by immunoSEQ multiplex PCR. The table has under 150,000 clones, around 82% seen once. The sample was PBMCs or T cells enriched from blood (not recorded which). Receptor source: a man aged 50-60 years in a cohort exposed to, infected with or recovered from COVID-19 (not recorded which). CDR3s include the opening cysteine and the closing phenylalanine or tryptophan. The D gene is left open where the match is weak. Some rows mark clone size as missing; the rest say once, few, many or name a class of expanded clone.

J gene | V gene | D gene | clone size | CDR3 DNA | CDR3 protein
TRBJ2-2 | TRBV29-1 | TRBD2 | . | TGCAGCGTTGGCTTGGGGGGGAGGGCCGTTTTCGGGGAGCTGTTTTTT | CSVGLGGRAVFGELFF
TRBJ1-6 | TRBV6-5 | . | once | TGTGCCAGCAGGGACAACAATTCACCCCTCCACTTT | CASRDNNSPLHF
TRBJ1-1 | TRBV29-1 | . | . | TGCAGCGTTGAAAAGCACCGGGGTACTGAAGCTTTCTTT | CSVEKHRGTEAFF
TRBJ2-1 | TRBV14 | . | . | TGTGCCAGCAGCCAAGTGTCAACAGGGCGTGAGCAGTTCTTC | CASSQVSTGREQFF
TRBJ2-5 | TRBV5-1 | . | . | TGCGCCAGCAGCTTGGAAGGGGGTTTAGGAGAGACCCAGTACTTC | CASSLEGGLGETQYF
TRBJ1-2 | TRBV24-1 | . | . | TGTGCCACCAGTGAACAGGGCTATGGCTACACCTTC | CATSEQGYGYTF
TRBJ1-4 | TRBV11-2 | . | . | TGTGCCAGCAGCCTCCAAACAGCAGGGGAAAAACTGTTTTTT | CASSLQTAGEKLFF
TRBJ2-1 | TRBV11-2 | . | . | TGTGCCAGCAGCTTAGATCAGACTAGTTATGAGTTCTTC | CASSLDQTSYEFF
TRBJ2-5 | TRBV5-4 | TRBD2 | few | TGTGCCAGCAGCCGGGGAGCCCTGGGACTAACCGGGACGGAGACCCAGTACTTC | CASSRGALGLTGTETQYF
TRBJ1-2 | TRBV7-2 | . | . | TGTGCCAGCAGGAAGGGCGGGTTGGACTATGGCTACACCTTC | CASRKGGLDYGYTF
TRBJ1-1 | TRBV13 | . | . | TGTGCCAGCAGCGCTAGAAGTTGGAACACTGAAGCTTTCTTT | CASSARSWNTEAFF
TRBJ2-5 | TRBV5-6 | TRBD1 | . | TGTGCCAGCAGCTTGGGAGGGGGCGGGGAGACCCAGTACTTC | CASSLGGGGETQYF
TRBJ2-1 | TRBV9 | TRBD2 | . | TGTGCCAGCAGCGTAGATAAGCGGGGGGCCTACAATGAGCAGTTCTTC | CASSVDKRGAYNEQFF
TRBJ2-5 | TRBV18 | . | . | TGTGCCAGTTCTCCCTCTGCGGGTTCGCGGGAGACCCAGTACTTC | CASSPSAGSRETQYF
TRBJ1-3 | TRBV28 | . | . | TGTGCCAGCAGTTCATACCGAGACAGAGTGGAGTCGACCATATATTTT | CASSSYRDRVESTIYF
TRBJ2-1 | TRBV10-3 | TRBD2 | . | TGTGCCATCAGTGGACGAGCGGGGGCGGCGGATGAGCAGTTCTTC | CAISGRAGAADEQFF
TRBJ2-7 | TRBV5-1 | TRBD1 | . | TGCGCCAGCAGCTCGGGGCTCAGGGGGAATTCCCTCGAGCAGTACTTC | CASSSGLRGNSLEQYF
TRBJ2-5 | TRBV7-2 | TRBD2 | . | TGTGCCAGCAGCTGGGTAGCGGGAGAGGGAGAGACCCAGTACTTC | CASSWVAGEGETQYF
TRBJ1-5 | TRBV6-1 | . | . | TGTGCCAGCAGTGAAAAGTATGGGGGGTCGAGGGATTACAGCAATCAGCCCCAGCATTTT | CASSEKYGGSRDYSNQPQHF
TRBJ2-3 | TRBV7-2 | . | . | TGTGCCAGCAGCCCCAGCGCCCCAGGGCGGGGAGATACGCAGTATTTT | CASSPSAPGRGDTQYF
TRBJ2-7 | TRBV5-4 | . | . | TGTGCCAGCAGCTCGGAGGGAGTATACGAGCAGTACTTC | CASSSEGVYEQYF
TRBJ1-1 | TRBV30 | . | . | TGTGCCTGGAGTCCGGGACTGATGAACACTGAAGCTTTCTTT | CAWSPGLMNTEAFF
TRBJ1-2 | TRBV28 | TRBD1 | few | TGTGCCAGCAGTTTATATCCGGGACAGGGTGGTGGCTACACCTTC | CASSLYPGQGGGYTF
TRBJ2-3 | TRBV11-2 | . | . | TGTGCCAGCACCCTCTGGCGGTACACAGATACGCAGTATTTT | CASTLWRYTDTQYF
TRBJ1-6 | TRBV2 | . | . | TGTGCCAGCAGTGAAGCGCGGTATAATTCACCCCTCCACTTT | CASSEARYNSPLHF
TRBJ2-1 | TRBV14 | . | . | TGTGCCAGCAGCCAAGTAGCGTCTAATGAGCAGTTCTTC | CASSQVASNEQFF
TRBJ1-2 | TRBV30 | . | . | TGTGCCTGGAGTAGCAGGGGCGAGGGCTACACCTTC | CAWSSRGEGYTF
TRBJ1-2 | TRBV10-3 | . | . | TGTGCCATCAGAGCTCAAGAATCCTTACCCTATGGCTACACCTTC | CAIRAQESLPYGYTF
TRBJ1-1 | TRBV4-3 | . | . | TGCGCCAGCAGCACAGGGTATGGGACTGAAGCTTTCTTT | CASSTGYGTEAFF
TRBJ1-1 | TRBV12-3/TRBV12-4 | . | . | TGTGCCAGCAGTTTAAACAGTAACACTGAAGCTTTCTTT | CASSLNSNTEAFF
TRBJ2-5 | TRBV25-1 | . | once | TGTGCCAGCAGGGGTTCGGGGGAGACCCAGTACTTC | CASRGSGETQYF
TRBJ2-1 | TRBV11-2 | . | . | TGTGCCAGCAGCTTGCAGGACAACACCTACAATGAGCAGTTCTTC | CASSLQDNTYNEQFF
TRBJ2-1 | TRBV4-1 | TRBD2 | few | TGCGCCAGCAGCGCTAGCGGGAGGGCCAATGAGCAGTTCTTC | CASSASGRANEQFF
TRBJ2-5 | TRBV6-2/TRBV6-3 | TRBD2 | few | TGTGCCAGCAGTTGGGGACTAGCGGGGGCTCAGACCCAGTACTTC | CASSWGLAGAQTQYF
TRBJ2-5 | TRBV30 | TRBD2 | . | TGTGCCCGGTCGCGAGCGGGAGACATCCAAATCCAAGAGACCCAGTACTTC | CARSRAGDIQIQETQYF